A selection of T cell receptor beta chains follows, all from one sample in a study of a mutant IDH1 vaccine in newly diagnosed glioma. For these receptors, no antigen is known. The protocol was immunoSEQ multiplex PCR, while the TCRdb copy is restricted to in-frame clones and leaves out a portion. The sample consists of tens of thousands of clones, around nine tenths of them appearing once. Here the sequenced sample was PBMCs, taken from a glioma patient whose treatment included an IDH1 peptide vaccine. The receptor source for this set is a young man with glioma. The CDR3 runs from the conserved cysteine through the conserved F or W. A D gene is named only where the DNA matches it firmly. Size tells how often a clone was seen (once, few, many) or the class of an expanded clone, and some rows leave it out.

d_call j_call clone_size v_call cdr3_aa cdr3_nt
TRBD1 TRBJ2-6 . TRBV7-8 CASTWVAGGTGANVLTF TGTGCCAGCACGTGGGTGGCAGGGGGCACTGGGGCCAACGTCCTGACTTTC
. TRBJ1-5 . TRBV19 CASSIIGRESNQPQHF TGTGCCAGTAGCATAATAGGCAGGGAGAGCAATCAGCCCCAGCATTTT
. TRBJ1-6 few TRBV7-9 CASKRTAVGETPLHF TGTGCCAGTAAGAGGACGGCGGTTGGTGAAACACCCCTCCACTTT
TRBD2 TRBJ2-7 once TRBV7-2 CASSLVSSGEVYEQYF TGTGCCAGCAGCTTAGTGTCTAGCGGGGAGGTCTACGAGCAGTACTTC
. TRBJ1-5 . TRBV10-2 CASSEQINQPQHF TGCGCCAGCAGTGAACAGATAAATCAGCCCCAGCATTTT
. TRBJ1-2 . TRBV18 CASSQNTGTAYGYTF TGTGCCAGCTCACAAAACACAGGGACCGCCTATGGCTACACCTTC
TRBD2 TRBJ2-3 . TRBV4-1 CASSPGLAFTSTDTQYF TGCGCCAGCAGCCCCGGACTAGCGTTCACTAGCACAGATACGCAGTATTTT
. TRBJ1-5 . TRBV19 CASSREFVNQPQHF TGTGCCAGTAGTCGGGAGTTCGTCAATCAGCCCCAGCATTTT
TRBD2 TRBJ2-3 . TRBV4-3 CASSQELPTSGTDTQYF TGCGCCAGCAGCCAAGAACTTCCGACTAGCGGGACAGATACGCAGTATTTT
. TRBJ2-1 . TRBV5-1 CASVGDEQFF TGCGCCAGCGTCGGCGATGAGCAGTTCTTC
. TRBJ2-7 . TRBV28 CASSPGGDLSYEQYF TGTGCCAGCAGCCCTGGAGGTGACTTATCCTACGAGCAGTACTTC
. TRBJ2-7 . TRBV11-2 CASSLGTDEQYF TGTGCCAGCAGCCTTGGGACGGACGAGCAGTACTTC
. TRBJ2-2 . TRBV11-2 CASSFDSGELFF TGTGCCAGCAGCTTTGACTCCGGGGAGCTGTTTTTT
TRBD1 TRBJ1-2 . TRBV28 CASTSRDSYGYTF TGTGCCAGCACTTCCCGGGACAGCTATGGCTACACCTTC
TRBD2 TRBJ2-1 . TRBV10-3 CAISESRLAGDNEQFF TGTGCCATCAGTGAGTCGAGACTAGCGGGAGACAATGAGCAGTTCTTC
. TRBJ1-2 . TRBV4-2 CASSQDRSFYGYTF TGTGCCAGCAGCCAAGATCGGAGCTTCTATGGCTACACCTTC
TRBD2 TRBJ2-3 . TRBV7-3 CASSLKLAGVTDTQYF TGTGCCAGCAGCTTAAAACTAGCGGGCGTCACAGATACGCAGTATTTT
TRBD2 TRBJ2-3 . TRBV9 CASSVDGREGDTQYF TGTGCCAGCAGCGTAGATGGGCGGGAGGGAGATACGCAGTATTTT
. TRBJ2-5 . TRBV29-1 CSVGGVGETQYF TGCAGCGTTGGAGGGGTTGGAGAGACCCAGTACTTC
. TRBJ2-7 . TRBV28 CASSAAGPPTYEQYF TGTGCCAGCAGTGCCGCGGGACCTCCTACCTACGAGCAGTACTTC
. TRBJ1-1 . TRBV4-2 CASSLVRNTEAFF TGTGCCAGCAGCTTGGTTAGGAACACTGAAGCTTTCTTT
. TRBJ2-7 once TRBV27 CASSRIGDEQYF TGTGCCAGCAGTAGGATCGGGGACGAGCAGTACTTC
. TRBJ1-4 . TRBV29-1 CSVRANLGSNEKLFF TGCAGCGTCCGGGCCAATCTGGGGTCGAATGAAAAACTGTTTTTT
. TRBJ1-2 . TRBV7-3 CASSWGTRGGYGYTF TGTGCCAGCAGCTGGGGCACGAGGGGCGGCTATGGCTACACCTTC
TRBD2 TRBJ2-1 . TRBV2 CASSGASRAGGGYEQFF TGTGCCAGCAGCGGTGCCTCGCGGGCGGGAGGGGGGTATGAGCAGTTCTTC
TRBD1 TRBJ1-1 few TRBV28 CASSAPGQGTTEAFF TGTGCCAGCAGCGCTCCGGGACAGGGTACGACTGAAGCTTTCTTT
. TRBJ1-5 . TRBV28 CASSFGRTTRNQPQHF TGTGCCAGCAGTTTCGGCAGGACAACCCGCAATCAGCCCCAGCATTTT
TRBD1 TRBJ1-2 . TRBV11-2 CASSLVPDRGFGKGGYTF TGTGCCAGCAGCTTAGTACCGGACAGGGGGTTCGGGAAGGGTGGCTACACCTTC
. TRBJ2-3 . TRBV20-1 CGPEGYTQYF TGCGGTCCGGAGGGCTATACGCAGTATTTT
. TRBJ1-2 . TRBV2 CASSLRTANNYGYTF TGTGCCAGCAGCCTAAGGACAGCCAATAACTATGGCTACACCTTC
. TRBJ2-5 . TRBV9 CASSARDLPQETQYF TGTGCCAGCAGCGCCCGGGACTTACCTCAAGAGACCCAGTACTTC
. TRBJ1-2 . TRBV27 CASSLATGASYTF TGTGCCAGCAGTTTGGCCACGGGTGCCAGCTACACCTTC
TRBD1 TRBJ1-2 . TRBV10-3 CAISESILQGNYGYTF TGTGCCATCAGTGAGTCGATTCTACAGGGGAACTATGGCTACACCTTC
TRBD1 TRBJ1-4 . TRBV27 CASNRDQGQEKLFF TGTGCCAGCAATCGTGACCAGGGACAGGAAAAACTGTTTTTT
. TRBJ2-3 few TRBV27 CASSLGSHVTQYF TGTGCCAGCAGTCTAGGGTCTCATGTTACGCAGTATTTT
TRBD2 TRBJ2-7 once TRBV25-1 CASSESEREANPTYEQYF TGTGCCAGCAGTGAATCGGAGCGGGAGGCTAATCCAACCTACGAGCAGTACTTC
. TRBJ1-2 . TRBV5-1 CASSSFPGVASYGYTF TGCGCCAGCAGCTCATTTCCAGGGGTAGCAAGCTATGGCTACACCTTC
. TRBJ1-5 . TRBV19 CASRGNGALGGNQPQHF TGTGCCAGTCGGGGGAACGGGGCTTTGGGGGGCAATCAGCCCCAGCATTTT
. TRBJ2-3 . TRBV27 CASSFRPTDTQYF TGTGCCAGCAGTTTTCGCCCCACAGATACGCAGTATTTT
TRBD1 TRBJ1-2 . TRBV27 CASSPPRPRDRVYFNYGYTF TGTGCCAGCAGCCCTCCCCGTCCCCGGGACAGAGTTTACTTCAACTATGGCTACACCTTC
TRBD2 TRBJ2-7 . TRBV4-1 CASSQGEREKSEQYF TGCGCCAGCAGCCAAGGCGAGCGGGAGAAATCCGAGCAGTACTTC
TRBD2 TRBJ2-4 . TRBV19 CASTPGTSGRNIQYF TGTGCCAGTACCCCCGGGACTAGCGGGAGAAACATTCAGTACTTC
TRBD1 TRBJ1-2 once TRBV11-2 CASSLYPGQGYGYTF TGTGCCAGCAGCTTATACCCCGGACAGGGCTATGGCTACACCTTC
. TRBJ1-2 . TRBV21-1 CASTKTGSYGYTF TGTGCCAGCACCAAAACAGGGAGCTATGGCTACACCTTC
. TRBJ1-2 . TRBV5-8 CASSRSGSLYGYTF TGTGCCAGCAGCCGTAGCGGATCGCTCTATGGCTACACCTTC
. TRBJ1-6 . TRBV5-6 CASSMGLTNSPLHF TGTGCCAGCAGCATGGGACTTACTAATTCACCCCTCCACTTT
. TRBJ1-3 few TRBV4-1 CASSPRGTAPGNTIYF TGCGCCAGCAGCCCCAGAGGAACTGCCCCTGGAAACACCATATATTTT
. TRBJ2-2 once TRBV7-9 CASRLGGQTNTGELFF TGTGCCAGCAGACTAGGAGGACAGACGAACACCGGGGAGCTGTTTTTT
. TRBJ2-6 . TRBV28 CASRDSGQTGANVLTF TGTGCCAGCAGAGACTCCGGACAGACTGGGGCCAACGTCCTGACTTTC
. TRBJ2-3 . TRBV2 CASSREADTQYF TGTGCCAGCTCTAGGGAGGCAGATACGCAGTATTTT
. TRBJ2-1 few TRBV11-2 CASSQGTSPYNEQFF TGTGCCAGCAGCCAAGGAACCAGCCCCTACAATGAGCAGTTCTTC
. TRBJ2-7 . TRBV6-1 CASSELQGSSYEQYF TGTGCCAGCAGTGAATTGCAGGGGAGCTCCTACGAGCAGTACTTC